Shown below are 28 T cell receptor beta chains from a single sample sequenced in a study of T cell responses to AZD1222 COVID-19 vaccine (TCRdb year 2021). The protocol used for the library was the immunoSEQ multiplex PCR assay. Here the immuneACCESS table is served through TCRdb, limited to in-frame sequences with V and J called. Missing clones are a known gap in these copies; in checked studies unresolved V genes cover under half, and the rest lacks a known reason. This sample has approximately 110,000 clones in its table, and about 91% of those were observed once. 4% to 5.5% of the sample is held by the ten biggest clonotypes. Explained via the paper, the time point label denotes: baseline before first vaccination. The sequences come from peripheral blood, collected on day 0 of AZD1222 vaccination. These TCRs come from an adult in good health.

The V and J genes are TRBV15 and TRBJ1-1, with 7 bases lining up with TRBD1. Losses at the gene ends were 5 bases for V and 6 bases for J; bases not matched to a gene: 3. The CDR3 covers 12 residues. CDR1 LNHNV and CDR2 YYDKDF come from the germline V gene (reference sequence). CDR3 sequence (DNA): TGTGCCACCAGCTCAACAGGGGCTGAAGCTTTCTTT. Encoded protein: CATSSTGAEAFF.

This clone was observed once. The V gene is TRBV7-9, the J gene TRBJ1-2; D remains ambiguous. CDR1 is SEHNR, CDR2 FQNEAQ, per germline (reference sequence). Trimming took 1 base from V and 5 from J, leaving 2 bases between them. The CDR3 has 11 amino acids. CDR3 loop: CASSLEYGYTF. Written as DNA, the CDR3 is TGTGCCAGCAGCTTAGAATATGGCTACACCTTC. Supplemented by reference TRBV7-9 and TRBJ1-2, the full variable domain reads DTGVSQNPRHKITKRGQNVTFRCDPISEHNRLYWYRQTLGQGPEFLTYFQNEAQLEKSRLLSDRFSAERPKGSFSTLEIQRTEQGDSAMYLCASSLEYGYTFGSGTRLTVV.

This sequence joins TRBV5-4 and TRBJ1-6, with a possible D match to TRBD1 (5 bases). Germline assignment: CDR1 SGHNT and CDR2 YYREEE (reference sequence). The V gene lost 0 bases and the J gene lost 7 bases, with 11 bases spanning the gap. This CDR3 is built from 15 residues. The DNA of the CDR3 is TGTGCCAGCAGCTTGGGGTGGGGGATCAATTCACCCCTCCACTTT. It translates to CASSLGWGINSPLHF.

The chain links TRBV28 to TRBJ1-5; D is possibly TRBD1 (6 bases). V lost 5 bases to trimming and J lost 5 bases, with 16 bases between them. This CDR3 contains 15 residues. From germline, CDR1 is MDHEN and CDR2 SYDVKM. The CDR3 coding sequence is TGTGCCAGCAGTCTCTACCGGGACATCGATCAGCCCCAGCATTTT. It is translated as CASSLYRDIDQPQHF. Full variable domain (rest looked up from reference TRBV28 and TRBJ1-5): DVKVTQSSRYLVKRTGEKVFLECVQDMDHENMFWYRQDPGLGLRLIYFSYDVKMKEKGDIPEGYSVSREKKERFSLILESASTNQTSMYLCASSLYRDIDQPQHFGDGTRLSIL.

J is TRBJ1-2 and V is TRBV6-1; no reliable D call. This CDR3 comprises 15 residues. V dropped 3 bases and J dropped 5 bases, with 16 bases sitting between them. Germline V CDR1 and CDR2: MNHNS, SASEGT. The CDR3 coding sequence is TGTGCCAGCAGTGACAGAGCGGGCCCGGGGTATGGCTACACCTTC. This translates into CASSDRAGPGYGYTF.

This clone was seen more than once but under ten times. In the same sample, other DNA sequences code for this CDR3. The chain uses TRBV19 and TRBJ1-2; D gene ambiguous. CDR1 and CDR2 (germline): LNHDA, SQIVND (reference sequence). The CDR3 covers 14 residues. V was cut by 2 bases and J by 2 bases, with 9 bases left in between. The CDR3 region has the DNA TGTGCCAGTAGTATATGGCCAGGAAACTATGGCTACACCTTC. As protein: CASSIWPGNYGYTF.

The chain uses TRBV7-9 and TRBJ1-1; D gene uncertain. This CDR3 has 13 residues. The germline V gene has CDR1 SEHNR and CDR2 FQNEAQ (reference sequence). V was clipped by 3 bases and J by 1 base, with 6 bases between them. The CDR3 DNA is TGTGCCAGCAGCTTGTACAGGAACACTGAAGCTTTCTTT. Its protein is CASSLYRNTEAFF.

V usage is TRBV13 and J usage is TRBJ2-3; 7 positions match TRBD1. This CDR3 is built from 12 residues. The trim removed 5 bases at V and 10 bases at J, leaving 6 bases unmatched. From germline, CDR1 is PRHDT and CDR2 FYEKMQ (reference sequence). The CDR3 loop is CASSPDRDAQYF. The CDR3, as DNA: TGTGCCAGCAGCCCAGACAGGGATGCGCAGTATTTT.

The chain joins TRBV4-1 to TRBJ2-3, with 7 bases aligning to TRBD2. V lost 0 bases, J lost 2 bases, and 8 bases stayed unmatched. CDR3 length: 17 residues. CDR1 and CDR2 from the germline V gene are MGHRA and YSYEKL. This chain's CDR3 is CASSQDGLAANTDTQYF. The CDR3 DNA reads as TGCGCCAGCAGCCAAGATGGGCTAGCGGCGAACACAGATACGCAGTATTTT.

The J gene is TRBJ1-4, the V gene TRBV6-2 or TRBV6-3; D might be TRBD1 (5 bases). The CDR3 has 14 residues. V was trimmed by 6 bases and J by 7 bases, leaving 15 bases between them. The germline V gene encodes CDR1 MNHEY and CDR2 SVGEGT. DNA of the CDR3: TGTGCCAGCAGCCCCGACAGCGTGTCTGAAAAACTGTTTTTT. Translating it yields CASSPDSVSEKLFF.

The chain links TRBV5-5 to TRBJ1-1; TRBD1 matches 9 bases. Trimming cost V 4 bases and J 5 bases; bases outside gene matches: 3. The germline gives CDR1 SGHKS, CDR2 YYEKEE (reference sequence). This CDR3 region has 13 residues. CDR3 amino acids: CASSPGQGTEAFF. CDR3 DNA sequence: TGTGCCAGCAGCCCGGGACAGGGTACTGAAGCTTTCTTT. Looking up the rest from reference TRBV5-5 and TRBJ1-1 gives the full variable domain: DAGVTQSPTHLIKTRGQQVTLRCSPISGHKSVSWYQQVLGQGPQFIFQYYEKEERGRGNFPDRFSARQFPNYSSELNVNALLLGDSALYLCASSPGQGTEAFFGQGTRLTVV.

V and J are TRBV7-9 and TRBJ2-3; no clear D. Between the trimmed V and J ends, which lost 2 bases and 6 bases, there was a span of 12 bases. Germline CDR1 and CDR2: SEHNR and FQNEAQ (reference sequence). The CDR3 has 14 amino acids. CDR3 loop: CASSLTLDKDTQYF. In DNA form, the CDR3 reads TGTGCCAGCAGCTTAACGCTAGACAAGGATACGCAGTATTTT. Supplemented by reference TRBV7-9 and TRBJ2-3, the full variable domain reads DTGVSQNPRHKITKRGQNVTFRCDPISEHNRLYWYRQTLGQGPEFLTYFQNEAQLEKSRLLSDRFSAERPKGSFSTLEIQRTEQGDSAMYLCASSLTLDKDTQYFGPGTRLTVL.

The chain joins TRBV9 to TRBJ2-3; D ambiguous. V dropped 0 bases and J dropped 6 bases, with 11 bases sitting between them. The CDR3 has 14 amino acids. CDR1 SGDLS and CDR2 YYNGEE come from the germline V gene. CDR3 residues: CASSVANAWDTQYF. The CDR3 nucleotides read TGTGCCAGCAGCGTAGCTAACGCCTGGGATACGCAGTATTTT.

The chain employs TRBV13 and TRBJ1-2; TRBD1 matches 7 bases. V gave up 0 bases and J gave up 1 base; unmatched junction bases: 8. CDR1 PRHDT and CDR2 FYEKMQ come from the germline V gene (reference sequence). CDR3 length: 17 amino acids. The CDR3 DNA reads as TGTGCCAGCAGCTTAGGTCCAGGGGGAATACTTAACTATGGCTACACCTTC. Encoded protein: CASSLGPGGILNYGYTF.

V is TRBV2 and J is TRBJ1-1; D remains ambiguous. The CDR3 spans 11 residues. The V and J ends lost 0 bases and 12 bases respectively, with 8 bases between them. The germline gives CDR1 SNHLY, CDR2 FYNNEI. The CDR3 nucleotides are TGTGCCAGCAGTGAAGCGCTTCTGCCTTTCTTT. Translation gives CASSEALLPFF.

This chain joins TRBV12-3 or TRBV12-4 and TRBJ2-2; no definite D call. The CDR3 covers 13 residues. With 3 bases removed from V and 6 bases from J, the gap between germline ends came to 8 bases. CDR3 nucleotide sequence: TGTGCCAGCAGTTTTAGGGTTGCCGGGGAGCTGTTTTTT. Encoded protein: CASSFRVAGELFF.

This chain's CDR3 is CASSIALYNEQFF. CDR3 DNA sequence: TGTGCCAGTAGTATAGCCCTATACAATGAGCAGTTCTTC. This chain links TRBV19 with TRBJ2-1; no clear D. The CDR3 covers 13 residues. The ends were cut back, 1 base at V and 4 bases at J, with 5 bases in the middle. CDR1 LNHDA and CDR2 SQIVND come from the germline V gene (reference sequence).

This clone was counted a single time. The rearrangement joins TRBV15 to TRBJ1-2, with 9 bases identical to TRBD1. Germline values: CDR1 LNHNV, CDR2 YYDKDF (reference sequence). The CDR3 has 16 amino acids. Trimming removed 5 bases from V and 6 bases from J; junction bases left unmatched: 13. CDR3 coding DNA: TGTGCCACCAGCTATGGACAGGGGATATTACAAGATGGCTACACCTTC. Amino acids: CATSYGQGILQDGYTF.

The gene calls are TRBV7-8 and TRBJ1-2, with 7 nucleotides matching TRBD1. Germline CDR1 SGHVS, CDR2 FQNEAQ. The V gene end was trimmed by 4 bases and the J gene end by 2 bases; junction bases not matched to a gene: 7. This CDR3 comprises 15 residues. CDR3: CASSSGTALNYGYTF. The CDR3 nucleotides are TGTGCCAGCAGCTCCGGGACAGCGCTAAACTATGGCTACACCTTC.

This clone was found once. The chain links TRBV18 to TRBJ1-5, with a possible D match to TRBD1 (6 bases). This CDR3 is built from 14 residues. The V end was cut by 3 bases, the J end by 3 bases, with 9 bases between. The germline CDR1 and CDR2 sequences are KGHSH and LQKENI. The CDR3 nucleotides are TGTGCCAGCTCACCCCAGGGGCTCAATCAGCCCCAGCATTTT. Translating gives CASSPQGLNQPQHF.

This chain connects TRBV6-5 to TRBJ1-1; maybe TRBD1 (5 bases). The germline V gene has CDR1 MNHEY and CDR2 SVGAGI. The CDR3 covers 15 residues. Trimming shortened V by 0 bases and J by 5 bases, and 13 bases separated the two germline ends. In DNA form, the CDR3 reads TGTGCCAGCAGTTACTCGACGGGGGTTACGACTGAAGCTTTCTTT. It is translated as CASSYSTGVTTEAFF.

V is TRBV5-4 and J is TRBJ1-1; TRBD1 aligns across 7 bases. Per germline, CDR1 SGHNT and CDR2 YYREEE (reference sequence). V lost 5 bases and J lost 4; bases outside the gene matches: 5. The CDR3 runs 13 residues. Written as DNA, the CDR3 is TGTGCCAGCAGTCGAACAGGGGCCACTGAAGCTTTCTTT. Protein: CASSRTGATEAFF.

V and J are TRBV2 and TRBJ2-5; 8 bases are shared with TRBD2. Losses at the gene ends were 3 bases for V and 4 bases for J; bases not matched to a gene: 7. Germline V gene lookup returns CDR1 SNHLY and CDR2 FYNNEI. This CDR3 is 15 amino acids long. The CDR3 coding sequence is TGTGCCAGCAGTGAGGCGGGGGGCTACGGAGAGACCCAGTACTTC. This translates into CASSEAGGYGETQYF. The whole variable domain, filled in from reference TRBV2 and TRBJ2-5, reads EPEVTQTPSHQVTQMGQEVILRCVPISNHLYFYWYRQILGQKVEFLVSFYNNEISEKSEIFDDQFSVERPDGSNFTLKIRSTKLEDSAMYFCASSEAGGYGETQYFGPGTRLLVL.

The V and J genes are TRBV28 and TRBJ1-2; D uncertain. With 7 bases removed from V and 5 bases from J, the gap between germline ends came to 14 bases. The CDR3 has 13 residues. Germline V lookup: CDR1 MDHEN, CDR2 SYDVKM. In DNA, the CDR3 is TGTGCCAGCAAAGTCTCGGCCCGTTATGGCTACACCTTC. Translating gives CASKVSARYGYTF.

This chain links TRBV4-3 with TRBJ2-5; TRBD1 or TRBD2 may be the D gene (5 bases each). The CDR3 has 16 residues. Between the trimmed V and J ends, which lost 0 bases and 1 base, there was a span of 12 bases. The V gene's germline CDR1 is LGHNA and CDR2 YSLEER. In DNA form, the CDR3 reads TGCGCCAGCAGCCAAGATGGGGCAGGACTCCAAGAGACCCAGTACTTC. This gives the protein CASSQDGAGLQETQYF.

This clone has just a few counts. The chain has TRBV6-5 and TRBJ2-1; D is unclear. CDR3 length equals 15 residues. The germline V gene encodes CDR1 MNHEY and CDR2 SVGAGI. V lost 5 bases, J lost 0 bases, and 11 bases lay in between. CDR3 bases: TGTGCCAGCAGTATCTTCACCAACTCCTACAATGAGCAGTTCTTC. Protein: CASSIFTNSYNEQFF.

The J gene is TRBJ2-5, the V gene TRBV6-6; D is unclear. This CDR3 is built from 12 residues. In germline, CDR1 is MNHNY, CDR2 SVGAGI (reference sequence). With 2 bases removed from V and 2 bases from J, the gap between germline ends came to 3 bases. The chain's CDR3 is CASSYPQETQYF. The CDR3 DNA reads as TGTGCCAGCAGTTACCCGCAAGAGACCCAGTACTTC.

The chain links TRBV11-1 to TRBJ2-7; the D is unclear. This CDR3 is 13 amino acids long. Germline loops: CDR1 SGHAT, CDR2 FQDESV (reference sequence). V lost 4 bases to trimming and J lost 7 bases, with 14 bases between them. Written as DNA, the CDR3 is TGTGCCAGCAGCTGGGCAGATGTAGGGGAGCAGTACTTC. Its protein is CASSWADVGEQYF.